A single sample gave rise to the 8 T cell receptor beta chains below, sequenced in a study of technical replicates of blood from a handful of donors. Measured with immunoSEQ multiplex PCR; TCRdb has only the in-frame clones, and not every one. This table has around 9,000 clones, roughly 89% appearing once. Sequencing input: PBMCs. The receptors shown here come from a human donor in good health.

The chain links TRBV7-2 to TRBJ2-7; D possibly corresponds to TRBD1 (6 bases). Trimming removed 5 bases at V and 3 bases at J, with 8 bases between. CDR3 length: 12 residues. In germline, CDR1 is SGHTA, CDR2 FQGNSA. CDR3 nucleotide sequence: TGTGCCAGCAGCCAAGGGGGCTACGAGCAGTACTTC. It yields the protein CASSQGGYEQYF.

The V call is TRBV7-8, the J call TRBJ2-1, with a weak D call TRBD2 (5 bases). CDR3 length: 16 residues. The germline CDR1 and CDR2 sequences are SGHVS and FQNEAQ. V was trimmed by 1 base and J by 5 bases, leaving 15 bases between them. The CDR3 region has the DNA TGTGCCAGCAGCTTAGTAGGTGGGAGTTCAAACAATGAGCAGTTCTTC. Residues: CASSLVGGSSNNEQFF. The full variable domain, with the rest looked up from reference TRBV7-8 and TRBJ2-1, is GAGVSQSPRYKVAKRGQDVALRCDPISGHVSLFWYQQALGQGPEFLTYFQNEAQLDKSGLPSDRFFAERPEGSVSTLKIQRTQQEDSAVYLCASSLVGGSSNNEQFFGPGTRLTVL.

This CDR3 is CASSEILQGGTDTQYF. CDR3 bases: TGTGCCAGCAGTGAAATTTTACAGGGAGGCACAGATACGCAGTATTTT. The rearrangement joins TRBV6-1 to TRBJ2-3, with a tentative D call TRBD1 (6 bases). The CDR3 is 16 amino acids. V was cut by 2 bases and J by 1 base, with 13 bases left in between. Germline loops: CDR1 MNHNS, CDR2 SASEGT.

The chain uses TRBV6-1 and TRBJ1-2; maybe TRBD1 (6 bases). The V end lost 2 bases, the J end lost 2 bases, and 12 bases lay between the germline ends. There are 15 residues in the CDR3. Germline V lookup: CDR1 MNHNS, CDR2 SASEGT. CDR3 sequence (DNA): TGTGCCAGCAGTGAAATTGGACAGCAGAACTATGGCTACACCTTC. Its protein is CASSEIGQQNYGYTF.

The CDR3 region is CASSPQGPGYTF. Here the CDR3 DNA reads TGTGCCAGCAGCCCACAGGGCCCTGGCTACACCTTC. The genes are TRBV13 and TRBJ1-2; possibly TRBD1 for D (6 bases). The V and J ends lost 5 bases and 7 bases respectively, with 11 bases between them. The CDR3 covers 12 residues. The V gene's germline CDR1 is PRHDT and CDR2 FYEKMQ (reference sequence).

The gene calls are TRBV2 and TRBJ2-3; a possible D gene is TRBD2 (6 bases). Germline V gene data show CDR1 as SNHLY and CDR2 as FYNNEI. V gave up 2 bases and J gave up 4 bases, with 13 bases separating them. The CDR3 has 15 amino acids. For the CDR3, the DNA is TGTGCCAGCAGTGAACGCGGGGCCAGCCCAGATACGCAGTATTTT. Protein product: CASSERGASPDTQYF.

V gene TRBV2 combines with J gene TRBJ2-5, with 14 nucleotides matching TRBD2. Germline lookup yields CDR1 SNHLY and CDR2 FYNNEI. After removal of 7 bases from V and 8 bases from J, the junction contained 6 bases not matched to a gene. The CDR3 is 14 amino acids. This chain's CDR3 is CASKGTSGSNTQYF. The CDR3 DNA is TGTGCCAGCAAAGGGACTAGCGGGAGTAATACCCAGTACTTC. Full variable domain (rest looked up from reference TRBV2 and TRBJ2-5): EPEVTQTPSHQVTQMGQEVILRCVPISNHLYFYWYRQILGQKVEFLVSFYNNEISEKSEIFDDQFSVERPDGSNFTLKIRSTKLEDSAMYFCASKGTSGSNTQYFGPGTRLLVL.

The chain has TRBV5-6 and TRBJ2-7; 14 bases align to TRBD2. Germline trimming cut 1 base from V and 9 bases from J; bases unmatched to any gene: 6. The CDR3 is 15 residues long. Germline CDR1 SGHDT, CDR2 YYEEEE. The CDR3 is CASSLPGLAGEVQYF. CDR3 in DNA: TGTGCCAGCAGCTTGCCGGGACTAGCGGGAGAAGTGCAGTACTTC.